Listed here are 4 T cell receptor beta chains from one sample, sequenced in a study of shared T cell receptors in the human thymus. Repertoires were generated with immunoSEQ multiplex PCR, while TCRdb's copy carries only in-frame clones and drops some. Of 630,000 or so clones listed, approximately 89% are singletons. This sample also appeared in a second study, on human thymus T cells.

The sequencing input was thymocytes. The receptors originated from a boy in the first two years of life with a congenital heart defect.

The chain employs TRBV7-2 and TRBJ1-1; TRBD1 agrees at 9 bases. This CDR3 spans 19 amino acids. Germline values: CDR1 SGHTA, CDR2 FQGNSA. The J segment lost 4 bases and the V segment lost 4 bases, leaving 19 bases of the junction unmatched. The CDR3 is CASSYFPGQGSSSSTEAFF. The CDR3 region has the DNA TGTGCCAGCAGCTACTTCCCGGGACAGGGTTCAAGCAGCAGCACTGAAGCTTTCTTT. The whole variable domain, filled in from reference TRBV7-2 and TRBJ1-1, reads GAGVSQSPSNKVTEKGKDVELRCDPISGHTALYWYRQSLGQGLEFLIYFQGNSAPDKSGLPSDRFSAERTGGSVSTLTIQRTQQEDSAVYLCASSYFPGQGSSSSTEAFFGQGTRLTVV.

The chain is built from TRBV23-1 and TRBJ1-2, with D perhaps TRBD1 (5 bases). TRBV23-1 is designated an ORF whose function remains uncertain. V was pared by 0 bases and J by 4 bases, with 12 bases between. The CDR3 length is 15 residues. The DNA of the CDR3 is TGCGCCAGCAGTCAATCCCAGGGAACCGGCTATGGCTACACCTTC. This sequence encodes CASSQSQGTGYGYTF.

V gene TRBV5-4 combines with J gene TRBJ2-3, with 7 nucleotides matching TRBD2. Germline CDR1 SGHNT, CDR2 YYREEE (reference sequence). This CDR3 contains 12 residues. V dropped 4 bases and J dropped 7; count of bases not matched to a gene: 3. The CDR3 bases are TGTGCCAGCAGCATTAGCGGGCATACGCAGTATTTT. Protein sequence: CASSISGHTQYF.

This clone has just one count. The chain carries TRBV7-2 and TRBJ2-7; 10 bases map to TRBD1. V lost 5 bases, J lost 1 base, and 2 bases stayed unmatched. The CDR3 contains 14 residues. The germline gives CDR1 SGHTA, CDR2 FQGNSA. The CDR3 here is CASSTGQGSYEQYF. The CDR3 coding sequence is TGTGCCAGCAGCACGGGACAGGGGTCCTACGAGCAGTACTTC.